This TCR beta chain came from a study of pediatric ulcerative colitis. Rectal tissue came from one to two pinch biopsies taken at colonoscopy. TCRdb's copy holds only in-frame clones and misses some; the assay was immunoSEQ multiplex PCR. The table records tens of thousands of clones, about 81% of them present only once. This clone has only one observation. The material sequenced was gut tissue. The receptor was isolated from a boy aged 5-17 years with severe ulcerative colitis.

CDR3 amino acids: CASSLRTGVHGYTF. CDR3 nucleotide sequence: TGTGCCAGCAGTCTTCGGACAGGGGTGCATGGCTACACCTTC. The chain employs TRBV27 and TRBJ1-2, with 9 bases matching TRBD1. This CDR3 region has 14 residues. CDR1 and CDR2 from the germline V gene are MNHEY and SMNVEV (reference sequence). V trimming: 5 bases; J trimming: 6 bases; junction bases outside the gene matches: 7.